This T cell receptor beta chain was obtained from a study of blood T cell repertoires in COVID-19. Study at large: The United States, Italy and Spain supplied acute and convalescent COVID-19 samples.

This clone was recorded only once. In the original workflow: The authors estimated nucleated cell counts from reference gene primer amplification. The assay was immunoSEQ multiplex PCR, and TCRdb's table has in-frame clones only and misses some. V and J calls and clone size are as listed in that table; D and trimming were resolved from the DNA. Among over 200,000 clones listed, approximately 91% were seen once. V lost 6 bases, J lost 4 bases, and 7 bases stayed unmatched. The CDR3 contains 14 residues. Germline lookup yields CDR1 MNHEY and CDR2 SVGAGI. Sequencing was done on a sample of peripheral blood. The V gene is TRBV6-5, the J gene TRBJ2-7, with 9 bases that match TRBD1. This TCR came from a woman aged 60-75 years with acute or convalescent COVID-19. CDR3 in amino acids: CASSLMDRGYEQYF. The CDR3 nucleotides read TGTGCCAGCAGCCTAATGGACAGGGGTTACGAGCAGTACTTC.